This TCR beta chain was identified during a study of monozygotic twins with inflammatory bowel disease. With respect to this clonotype: Its antigen is currently unknown.

CDR3 length: 16 amino acids. The template switching step added UMIs that contained a 6-nucleotide sample barcode. No DNA is given; TCRdb re-called the 5' RACE reads and lists each CDR3 protein once. There are about 420,000 distinct CDR3 sequences in the sample, with 2% to 3% held by the top ten. General observations from the study: Among IBD patients, TCRbeta diversity (inverse Simpson) was lower than in healthy co-twins. A single strong IBD-associated signal or clonotype was not supported by the findings. The authors note that differing immunosuppressive treatments may have added variability to patient repertoires.

Source material: blood. The TCR comes from a human donor with ulcerative colitis or Crohn's disease, or a healthy co-twin of an affected twin (not recorded which). V and J are TRBV12-3 or TRBV12-4 and TRBJ1-6; checking the TCRdb D call of TRBD1 is not possible without DNA. The CDR3 here is CASSSRDRGYNSPLHF.